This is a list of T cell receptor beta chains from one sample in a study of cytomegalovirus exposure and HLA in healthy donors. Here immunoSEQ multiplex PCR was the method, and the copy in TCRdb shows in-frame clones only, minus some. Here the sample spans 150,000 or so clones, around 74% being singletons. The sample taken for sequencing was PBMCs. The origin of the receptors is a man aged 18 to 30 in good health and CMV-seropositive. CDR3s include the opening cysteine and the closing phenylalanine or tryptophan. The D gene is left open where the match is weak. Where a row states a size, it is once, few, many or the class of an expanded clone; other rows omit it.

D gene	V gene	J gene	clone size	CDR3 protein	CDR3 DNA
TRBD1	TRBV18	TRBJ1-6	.	CASSLRAVGQGAGYSPLHF	TGTGCCAGCTCACTCCGGGCAGTGGGACAGGGGGCCGGTTATTCACCCCTCCACTTT
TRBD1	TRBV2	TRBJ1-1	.	CASSNSGTGVGTEAFF	TGTGCCAGCTCCAACTCCGGGACAGGGGTAGGCACTGAAGCTTTCTTT
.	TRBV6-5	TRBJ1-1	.	CASSYGAINTEAFF	TGTGCCAGCAGTTACGGGGCGATTAACACTGAAGCTTTCTTT
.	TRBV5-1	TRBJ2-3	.	CASSLTSSTDTQYF	TGCGCCAGCAGCTTGACATCTAGCACAGATACGCAGTATTTT
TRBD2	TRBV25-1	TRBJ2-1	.	CASSEYKTSGWQFF	TGTGCCAGCAGTGAATATAAAACTAGCGGATGGCAGTTCTTC
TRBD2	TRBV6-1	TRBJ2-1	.	CASSDQPGLANNEQFF	TGTGCCAGCAGTGATCAACCGGGACTAGCGAACAATGAGCAGTTCTTC
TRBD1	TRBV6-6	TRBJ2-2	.	CASSGGQAGELFF	TGTGCCAGCAGTGGGGGACAGGCAGGGGAGCTGTTTTTT
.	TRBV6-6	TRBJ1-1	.	CASSYSSPGNTEAFF	TGTGCCAGCAGTTACTCGAGCCCCGGGAACACTGAAGCTTTCTTT
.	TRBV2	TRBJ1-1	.	CASSESGEEGEGSTEAFF	TGTGCCAGCAGTGAATCGGGGGAGGAAGGGGAAGGGAGCACTGAAGCTTTCTTT
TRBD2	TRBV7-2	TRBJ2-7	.	CASSSQPRTSGGYEQYF	TGTGCCAGCAGCTCCCAACCCCGGACTAGCGGGGGGTACGAGCAGTACTTC
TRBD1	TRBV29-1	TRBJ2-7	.	CSAVGDRGYEQYF	TGCAGCGCTGTCGGAGACAGGGGCTACGAGCAGTACTTC
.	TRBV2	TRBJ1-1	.	CASSLTVDGEAFF	TGTGCCAGCAGTCTGACAGTCGACGGGGAAGCTTTCTTT
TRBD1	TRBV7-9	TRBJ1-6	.	CASSSGQGNSPLHF	TGTGCCAGCAGCTCGGGACAGGGTAATTCACCCCTCCACTTT
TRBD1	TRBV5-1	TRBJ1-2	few	CASSGTGRAYGYTF	TGCGCCAGCAGCGGGACAGGACGGGCCTATGGCTACACCTTC
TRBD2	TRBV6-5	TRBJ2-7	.	CASSLSGTSVSYEQYF	TGTGCCAGCAGTTTATCCGGGACTAGCGTGTCCTACGAGCAGTACTTC
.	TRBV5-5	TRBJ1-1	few	CASSLEWGREAFF	TGTGCCAGCAGCTTGGAGTGGGGGCGGGAAGCTTTCTTT
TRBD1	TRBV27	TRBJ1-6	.	CASSPRTGFSPLHF	TGTGCCAGCAGTCCCAGGACAGGGTTCTCACCCCTCCACTTT
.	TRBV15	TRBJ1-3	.	CATSRDADSGNTIYF	TGTGCCACCAGCAGAGATGCAGACTCTGGAAACACCATATATTTT
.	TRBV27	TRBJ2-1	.	CASSPRTFSYNEQFF	TGTGCCAGCAGTCCCCGGACATTCTCCTACAATGAGCAGTTCTTC
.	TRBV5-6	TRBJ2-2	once	CASSFARGRTGELFF	TGTGCCAGCAGCTTTGCCAGGGGTAGGACCGGGGAGCTGTTTTTT
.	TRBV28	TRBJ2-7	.	CASSLGMYEQYF	TGTGCCAGCAGTTTGGGCATGTACGAGCAGTACTTC
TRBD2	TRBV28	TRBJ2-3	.	CASRLGGAADTQYF	TGTGCCAGCAGGCTCGGGGGGGCCGCAGATACGCAGTATTTT
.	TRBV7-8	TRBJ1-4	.	CASSQRVRAVDEKLFF	TGTGCCAGCAGCCAAAGGGTGAGGGCGGTTGACGAAAAACTGTTTTTT
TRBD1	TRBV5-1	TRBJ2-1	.	CASSFLAGTGVGNEQFF	TGCGCCAGCAGCTTCCTGGCCGGGACAGGGGTGGGAAATGAGCAGTTCTTC
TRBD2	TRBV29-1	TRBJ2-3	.	CSGRTSGSDTQYF	TGCAGCGGTCGAACTAGCGGCTCAGATACGCAGTATTTT
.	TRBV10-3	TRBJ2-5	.	CAISETLSGQETQYF	TGTGCCATCAGTGAGACCCTTAGCGGACAAGAGACCCAGTACTTC
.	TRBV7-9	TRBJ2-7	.	CALQGPEDEQYF	TGTGCCTTACAGGGTCCGGAGGACGAGCAGTACTTC
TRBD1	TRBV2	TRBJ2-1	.	CASSDGQGIGNEQFF	TGTGCCAGCAGTGACGGACAGGGGATAGGGAATGAGCAGTTCTTC
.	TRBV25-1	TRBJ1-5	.	CASGGGPVPQHF	TGTGCCAGCGGGGGGGGCCCTGTGCCCCAGCATTTT
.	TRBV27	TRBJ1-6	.	CASTLGGATSPLHF	TGTGCCAGCACCCTCGGAGGGGCTACGTCACCCCTCCACTTT
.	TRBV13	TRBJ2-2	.	CASSLGDPNTGELFF	TGTGCCAGCAGCTTGGGAGATCCGAACACCGGGGAGCTGTTTTTT
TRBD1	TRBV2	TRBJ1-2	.	CASSRRGNGYTF	TGTGCCAGCAGTCGCAGGGGGAACGGCTACACCTTC
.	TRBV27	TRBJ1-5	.	CASSRTGMSNQPQHF	TGTGCCAGCAGTAGGACGGGGATGAGCAATCAGCCCCAGCATTTT
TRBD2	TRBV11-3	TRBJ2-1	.	CASSYRLAGGPNEQFF	TGTGCCAGCAGCTACCGACTAGCGGGGGGGCCCAATGAGCAGTTCTTC
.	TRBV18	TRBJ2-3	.	CASSPSPYTDTQYF	TGTGCCAGCTCACCAAGTCCCTACACAGATACGCAGTATTTT
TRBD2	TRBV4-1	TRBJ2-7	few	CASSHTHGSGRFDEQYF	TGCGCCAGCAGCCACACCCATGGTAGCGGGAGGTTCGACGAGCAGTACTTC
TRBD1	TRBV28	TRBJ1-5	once	CASSSPDRGSNQPQHF	TGTGCCAGCAGTTCTCCGGACAGGGGTAGCAATCAGCCCCAGCATTTT
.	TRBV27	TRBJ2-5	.	CASMTYYGLGAVETQYF	TGTGCCAGCATGACCTATTACGGGCTAGGGGCTGTGGAGACCCAGTACTTC
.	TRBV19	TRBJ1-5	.	CASSPGGRGNQPQHF	TGTGCCAGTAGTCCCGGTGGCAGGGGCAATCAGCCCCAGCATTTT
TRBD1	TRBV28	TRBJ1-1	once	CASSITGVGTEAFF	TGTGCCAGCAGTATAACAGGGGTAGGCACTGAAGCTTTCTTT
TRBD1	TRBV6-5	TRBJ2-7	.	CASSYRSTGTGEQYF	TGTGCCAGCAGTTACCGAAGTACAGGGACAGGCGAGCAGTACTTC
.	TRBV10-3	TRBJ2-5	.	CAISESQGQETQYF	TGTGCCATCAGTGAGTCGCAGGGTCAAGAGACCCAGTACTTC
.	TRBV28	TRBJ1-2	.	CASSLVETRGGYTF	TGTGCCAGCAGTTTGGTAGAGACCAGGGGTGGCTACACCTTC
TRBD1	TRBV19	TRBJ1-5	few	CASTPLTGTGDNQPQHF	TGTGCCAGTACCCCCTTGACCGGGACAGGGGATAATCAGCCCCAGCATTTT
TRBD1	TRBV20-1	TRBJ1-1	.	CSANRGLEAFF	TGCAGTGCAAATAGGGGGCTTGAAGCTTTCTTT
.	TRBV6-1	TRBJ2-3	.	CASSEFRVSTDTQYF	TGTGCCAGCAGTGAATTTCGGGTTAGCACAGATACGCAGTATTTT
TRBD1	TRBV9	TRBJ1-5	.	CASSGGGLGQPQHF	TGTGCCAGCAGCGGAGGGGGCTTAGGGCAGCCCCAGCATTTT
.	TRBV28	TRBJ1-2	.	CASSLPINLLSYGYTF	TGTGCCAGCAGCCTCCCCATCAACCTCCTATCCTATGGCTACACCTTC
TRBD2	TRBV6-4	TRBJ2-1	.	CASSDLAGGYNEQFF	TGTGCCAGCAGTGACCTAGCGGGAGGGTACAATGAGCAGTTCTTC
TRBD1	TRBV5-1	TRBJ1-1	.	CASSILDRATEAFF	TGCGCCAGCAGCATTCTCGACAGGGCTACAGAAGCTTTCTTT
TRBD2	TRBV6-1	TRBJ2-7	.	CASIATGTRMYEQYF	TGTGCCAGCATCGCAACCGGGACTAGGATGTACGAGCAGTACTTC
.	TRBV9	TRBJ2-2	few	CASSPHLGGAGELFF	TGTGCCAGCAGCCCCCATTTGGGAGGAGCCGGGGAGCTGTTTTTT
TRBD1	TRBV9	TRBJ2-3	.	CASSRRTGRDKRTQYF	TGTGCCAGCAGCCGTAGGACAGGGCGGGACAAAAGGACGCAGTATTTT
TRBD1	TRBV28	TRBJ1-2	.	CASAGGATYYGYTF	TGTGCCAGCGCAGGGGGCGCGACCTACTATGGCTACACCTTC
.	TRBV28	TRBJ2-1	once	CASILAGDSNEQFF	TGTGCCAGCATCCTGGCCGGGGATTCCAATGAGCAGTTCTTC
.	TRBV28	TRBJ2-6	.	CASSSTGISGANVLTF	TGTGCCAGCAGTTCGACAGGCATCTCTGGGGCCAACGTCCTGACTTTC
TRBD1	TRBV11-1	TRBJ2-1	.	CASSHHRGQNNEQFF	TGTGCCAGCAGCCACCACAGGGGGCAGAACAATGAGCAGTTCTTC
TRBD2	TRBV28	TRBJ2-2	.	CASRTSGNTGELFF	TGTGCCAGCAGGACTAGCGGGAACACCGGGGAGCTGTTTTTT
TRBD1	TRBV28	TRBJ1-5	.	CASSFGRPGQGSNQPQHF	TGTGCCAGCAGTTTTGGTCGTCCGGGACAGGGTAGCAATCAGCCCCAGCATTTT